This TCR beta chain stems from a study of regulatory T cells in long-lasting Graves disease. V gave up 3 bases and J gave up 5 bases; unmatched junction bases: 6. CDR1 and CDR2 from the germline V gene are SGHRS and YFSETQ. This CDR3 has 15 residues. Library construction for TCR beta used iRepertoire HTBI primers and Arm-PCR of CDR3 regions. TCRdb re-called the multiplex PCR reads with MiXCR, one entry per CDR3 protein. This table has about 540,000 distinct CDR3 sequences, 13% appearing once. Findings of the study overall: Compared with new cases, persistent Graves' patients showed reduced TCR diversity.

Many counts were recorded for this clonotype. What it binds is unknown. Time point noted: newly diagnosed GD, antithyroid drugs for less than 3 months. PBMC-extracted RNA yielded the TCR library. The same sample was also used in a study of T cells in Graves' hyperthyroidism and ophthalmopathy. That work states: The HTBI primer set drove a first-round RT-PCR of the TCR CDR3. Ophthalmopathy and stable hyperthyroidism were separated by a 13 V-J model.

The source material was peripheral blood mononuclear cells (PBMCs), sampled at new diagnosis, from a patient treated with antithyroid drugs. The chain uses TRBV5-1 and TRBJ2-1, with 9 positions matching TRBD2. This clonotype was sampled from a man aged 30 to 45 with Graves disease. This CDR3 reads CASSSSTSGNNEQFF. CDR3 DNA: TGCGCCAGCAGCTCGTCGACTAGCGGTAACAATGAGCAGTTCTTC.